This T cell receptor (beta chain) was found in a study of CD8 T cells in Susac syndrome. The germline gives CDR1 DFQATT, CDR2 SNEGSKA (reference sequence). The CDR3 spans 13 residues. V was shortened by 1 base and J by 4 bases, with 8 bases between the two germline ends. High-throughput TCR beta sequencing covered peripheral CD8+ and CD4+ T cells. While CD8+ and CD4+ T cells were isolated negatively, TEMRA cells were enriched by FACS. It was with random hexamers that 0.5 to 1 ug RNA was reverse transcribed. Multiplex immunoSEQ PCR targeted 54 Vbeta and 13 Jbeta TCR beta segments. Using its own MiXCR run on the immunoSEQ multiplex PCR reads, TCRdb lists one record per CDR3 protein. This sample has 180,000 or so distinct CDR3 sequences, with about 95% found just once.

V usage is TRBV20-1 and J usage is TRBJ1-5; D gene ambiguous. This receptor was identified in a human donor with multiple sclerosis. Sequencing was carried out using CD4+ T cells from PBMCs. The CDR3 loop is CSARATENQPQHF. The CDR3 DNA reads TGCAGTGCTAGAGCTACTGAGAATCAGCCCCAGCATTTT.